This passage covers 25 T cell receptor beta chains from one sample sequenced in a study of T cell responses to AZD1222 COVID-19 vaccine. Method: immunoSEQ multiplex PCR; TCRdb's copy keeps in-frame clones and lacks some. Of approximately 180,000 clones in the sample, 75% to 95% were seen once. The sample here was peripheral blood, taken on day 0 of AZD1222 vaccination. Source of these receptors: an adult in good health.

This chain links TRBV4-3 with TRBJ2-1; D gene unclear. This CDR3 has 15 residues. In germline, CDR1 is LGHNA, CDR2 YSLEER. V was shortened by 1 base and J by 2 bases, with 9 bases between the two germline ends. CDR3 loop: CASSQGTEAYNEQFF. CDR3 in DNA: TGCGCCAGCAGCCAAGGGACGGAAGCCTACAATGAGCAGTTCTTC.

The chain joins TRBV7-2 to TRBJ2-7; D gene uncertain. This CDR3 comprises 14 residues. V lost 0 bases and J lost 3, with 9 bases in between. The germline V gene encodes CDR1 SGHTA and CDR2 FQGNSA. The CDR3 loop reads CASSLAGKGYEQYF. For the CDR3, the DNA is TGTGCCAGCAGCTTAGCGGGGAAGGGCTACGAGCAGTACTTC.

The chain recombines TRBV7-2 with TRBJ1-1; no reliable D call. V was trimmed by 0 bases and J by 3 bases, leaving 20 bases between them. The CDR3 contains 18 residues. Germline-derived CDR1 and CDR2 are SGHTA and FQGNSA. This CDR3 is CASSLAYRRAARDTEAFF. In nucleotides, the CDR3 is TGTGCCAGCAGCTTAGCGTATCGCCGGGCCGCGAGGGACACTGAAGCTTTCTTT. Combining the CDR3 with reference TRBV7-2 and TRBJ1-1 gives the whole variable domain GAGVSQSPSNKVTEKGKDVELRCDPISGHTALYWYRQSLGQGLEFLIYFQGNSAPDKSGLPSDRFSAERTGGSVSTLTIQRTQQEDSAVYLCASSLAYRRAARDTEAFFGQGTRLTVV.

This clone occurred a few times. The V call is TRBV7-2, the J call TRBJ2-5, with a possible D match to TRBD2 (6 bases). The CDR3 covers 15 residues. Germline CDR1 is SGHTA and CDR2 is FQGNSA. V was clipped by 4 bases and J by 4 bases, with 16 bases between them. CDR3 region: CASSSEILGGETQYF. The CDR3 DNA follows: TGTGCCAGCAGCTCCGAGATCTTGGGGGGAGAGACCCAGTACTTC.

The J gene is TRBJ1-2, the V gene TRBV9, with 7 positions matching TRBD1. Germline values: CDR1 SGDLS, CDR2 YYNGEE. The CDR3 covers 15 residues. J was trimmed by 9 bases and V by 1 base; bases with no gene match: 12. Written as DNA, the CDR3 is TGTGCCAGCAGCGTATGGCGGCCAGGGGGTTTTAGCTACACCTTC. It specifies CASSVWRPGGFSYTF.

The rearrangement uses TRBV5-4 and TRBJ1-4; no clear D gene. CDR1 is SGHNT, CDR2 YYREEE, per germline (reference sequence). The CDR3 covers 16 residues. V dropped 4 bases and J dropped 0 bases, with 13 bases sitting between them. The CDR3 region is CASSEGTVATNEKLFF. CDR3 in DNA: TGTGCCAGCAGCGAAGGAACAGTGGCAACTAATGAAAAACTGTTTTTT.

The chain joins TRBV9 to TRBJ1-3; a weak D match, TRBD1 (5 bases). The V gene's germline CDR1 is SGDLS and CDR2 YYNGEE. Between the trimmed V and J ends, which lost 0 bases and 1 base, there was a span of 17 bases. The CDR3 runs 18 residues. The CDR3 nucleotides read TGTGCCAGCAGCGTAGCTTTGGGGGACGGACGTTCTGGAAACACCATATATTTT. It specifies CASSVALGDGRSGNTIYF.

V usage is TRBV10-3 and J usage is TRBJ2-5, with a weak D call TRBD1 (5 bases). This CDR3 has 11 amino acids. The ends were cut back, 6 bases at V and 3 bases at J, with 5 bases in the middle. Germline assignment: CDR1 ENHRY and CDR2 SYGVKD. This CDR3 is CAIRGEETQYF. In nucleotides, the CDR3 is TGTGCCATCAGAGGGGAAGAGACCCAGTACTTC.

The CDR3 protein is CASSQDPGSSYNEQFF. The CDR3 coding sequence is TGTGCCAGCAGCCAAGACCCCGGGAGCTCCTACAATGAGCAGTTCTTC. The rearrangement joins TRBV14 to TRBJ2-1; D might be TRBD2 (6 bases). The CDR3 consists of 16 residues. Germline CDR1 reads SGHDN; CDR2 reads FVKESK. Trimming pared 0 bases from V and 0 bases from J, leaving 9 bases between.

J is TRBJ2-5 and V is TRBV3-1 (or the pseudogene TRBV3-2); a possible D gene is TRBD2 (8 bases). The germline V gene encodes CDR1 LGHDT and CDR2 YNNKEL (reference sequence). The CDR3 covers 15 residues. V lost 4 bases, J lost 4 bases, and 16 bases lay in between. The chain's CDR3 is CASSPGTRGLETQYF. CDR3 in DNA: TGTGCCAGCAGCCCCGGGACTAGGGGGCTAGAGACCCAGTACTTC.

The CDR3 reads CASSQGLQPQHF. In nucleotides, the CDR3 is TGTGCCAGCAGCCAAGGGCTTCAGCCCCAGCATTTT. The chain is built from TRBV4-2 and TRBJ1-5, with D unresolved. The CDR3 totals 12 residues. Germline values: CDR1 LGHNA, CDR2 YNFKEQ. The V gene lost 1 base and the J gene lost 6 bases, with 4 bases spanning the gap.

The chain is built from TRBV27 and TRBJ2-1; D might be TRBD2 (6 bases). The CDR3 contains 15 residues. Trimming took 2 bases from V and 9 from J, leaving 17 bases between them. The V gene's germline CDR1 is MNHEY and CDR2 SMNVEV (reference sequence). The chain's CDR3 is CASSLTGGGIGEQFF. As DNA, the CDR3 is TGTGCCAGCAGTTTAACGGGTGGGGGGATCGGTGAGCAGTTCTTC.

This rearrangement joins TRBV14 to TRBJ1-6, with D hard to call. The CDR3 contains 14 residues. V gave up 1 base and J gave up 10 bases, with 11 bases separating them. Germline V gene sequence: CDR1 SGHDN, CDR2 FVKESK. The CDR3 loop reads CASSQVTLGSPLHF. In DNA, the CDR3 is TGTGCCAGCAGCCAAGTGACGCTTGGGTCACCCCTCCACTTT.

The chain employs TRBV3-1 (or the pseudogene TRBV3-2) and TRBJ2-1; unclear D gene. The CDR3 runs to 12 residues. The germline CDR1 and CDR2 sequences are LGHDT and YNNKEL (reference sequence). V was clipped by 7 bases and J by 4 bases, with 8 bases between them. The CDR3 nucleotides are TGTGCCAGCAAAAGCGAGTACAATGAGCAGTTCTTC. Its translation: CASKSEYNEQFF.

The chain has TRBV21-1 and TRBJ2-7; TRBD1 reflects the table's D call only, with no check against the DNA. TRBV21-1 is a known pseudogene. The CDR3 consists of 15 residues. CDR3 sequence reads: CASLGVGPVVHEQYF. Written as DNA, the CDR3 is TGTGCCAGCCTAGGGGTTGGACCTGTAGTCCACGAGCAGTACTTC.

This clone was recorded once. V usage is TRBV15 and J usage is TRBJ1-2; 9 bases agree with TRBD1. Losses at the gene ends were 4 bases for V and 8 bases for J; bases not matched to a gene: 5. Germline CDR1 reads LNHNV; CDR2 reads YYDKDF (reference sequence). The CDR3 length is 13 residues. CDR3 nucleotide sequence: TGTGCCACCAGCACCCGGACAGGGGACGGCTACACCTTC. Its protein is CATSTRTGDGYTF. Full variable domain (outside the CDR3, taken from reference TRBV15 and TRBJ1-2): DAMVIQNPRYQVTQFGKPVTLSCSQTLNHNVMYWYQQKSSQAPKLLFHYYDKDFNNEADTPDNFQSRRPNTSFCFLDIRSPGLGDTAMYLCATSTRTGDGYTFGSGTRLTVV.

The chain joins TRBV19 to TRBJ1-2; TRBD1 matches 10 bases. Trimming removed 4 bases from V and 0 bases from J; junction bases left unmatched: 5. CDR1 is LNHDA and CDR2 is SQIVND in the germline V gene (reference sequence). CDR3 length equals 16 residues. The CDR3, as DNA: TGTGCCAGTAGTAGAGGACAGGGGGTAGCTAACTATGGCTACACCTTC. This encodes CASSRGQGVANYGYTF.

The J gene is TRBJ1-2, the V gene TRBV14; 9 bases fit TRBD1. Germline V gives CDR1 SGHDN, CDR2 FVKESK. V dropped 4 bases and J dropped 6; count of bases not matched to a gene: 9. The CDR3 is made up of 15 amino acids. DNA of the CDR3: TGTGCCAGCAGCCGACAACAGGGGGCTCTCGATGGCTACACCTTC. Its protein product is CASSRQQGALDGYTF.

The V and J genes are TRBV4-1 and TRBJ2-1; TRBD1 might be the D (5 bases). The CDR3 spans 16 residues. Trimming removed 1 base at V and 0 bases at J, with 10 bases between. The germline V gene has CDR1 MGHRA and CDR2 YSYEKL. The CDR3 region is CASSQVTGFSYNEQFF. The CDR3 nucleotides are TGCGCCAGCAGCCAAGTAACAGGTTTCTCCTACAATGAGCAGTTCTTC.

This clone was seen once. The chain is built from TRBV16 and TRBJ1-1, with D unresolved. Per germline, CDR1 KGHSY and CDR2 FQNENV. There are 13 residues in the CDR3. Trimming cost V 3 bases and J 0 bases, with 5 bases left between them. The CDR3 DNA sequence: TGTGCCAGCAGCCAGACCCTGAACACTGAAGCTTTCTTT. It specifies CASSQTLNTEAFF.

V and J are TRBV10-3 and TRBJ1-2; 7 bases align to TRBD1. CDR1 and CDR2 (germline): ENHRY, SYGVKD. The CDR3 is 14 residues long. Trimming removed 4 bases from V and 5 bases from J; junction bases left unmatched: 7. The CDR3 DNA is TGTGCCATCAGTGCTGTCGGGACAGAATATGGCTACACCTTC. Its protein product is CAISAVGTEYGYTF.

This sequence joins TRBV2 and TRBJ1-1; a possible D gene is TRBD1 (6 bases). The CDR3 is made up of 15 amino acids. Trimming took off 5 bases at V and 2 bases at J, with 15 bases between the two ends. Germline V gene lookup returns CDR1 SNHLY and CDR2 FYNNEI. In DNA form, the CDR3 reads TGTGCCAGCAGTCCCCCCTGGACAGCCAACACTGAAGCTTTCTTT. Translation: CASSPPWTANTEAFF.

The J gene is TRBJ1-1, the V gene TRBV5-1; TRBD1 might be the D (5 bases). V gave up 7 bases and J gave up 8 bases, with 15 bases separating them. Germline V gene lookup returns CDR1 SGHRS and CDR2 YFSETQ. The CDR3 loop spans 12 amino acids. The CDR3 sequence is CASRPTRGEAFF. The CDR3 bases are TGCGCCAGCCGCCCTACACGGGGCGAAGCTTTCTTT.

The chain is built from TRBV2 and TRBJ2-5, with TRBD1 matching over 10 bases. Germline V CDR1 and CDR2: SNHLY, FYNNEI. V lost 7 bases to trimming and J lost 5 bases; unmatched junction nucleotides: 10. The CDR3 length is 15 residues. CDR3 coding DNA: TGTGCCAGCACCCCCGGGACAGGGGTTTCCGAGACCCAGTACTTC. This codes for CASTPGTGVSETQYF.

Here the CDR3 reads CASSWQRGIYEQYF. CDR3 DNA: TGTGCCAGCAGCTGGCAGCGAGGGATCTACGAGCAGTACTTC. V is TRBV11-2 and J is TRBJ2-7; D perhaps matches TRBD2 (5 bases). Trimming pared 4 bases from V and 3 bases from J, leaving 13 bases between. Germline CDR1 reads SGHAT; CDR2 reads FQNNGV. This CDR3 region has 14 residues.